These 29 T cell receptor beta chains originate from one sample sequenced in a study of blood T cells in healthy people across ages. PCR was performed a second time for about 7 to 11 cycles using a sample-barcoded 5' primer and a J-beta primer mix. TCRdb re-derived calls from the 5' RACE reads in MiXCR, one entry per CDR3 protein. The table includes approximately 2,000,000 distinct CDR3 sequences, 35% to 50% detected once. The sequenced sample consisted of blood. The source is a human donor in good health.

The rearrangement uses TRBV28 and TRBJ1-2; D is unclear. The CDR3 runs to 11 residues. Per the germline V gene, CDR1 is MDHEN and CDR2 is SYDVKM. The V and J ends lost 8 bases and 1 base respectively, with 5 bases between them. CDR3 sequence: CASGSNYGYTF. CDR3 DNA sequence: TGTGCCAGCGGGAGTAACTATGGCTACACCTTC.

CDR3 loop: CASSHLTEIGTNVLTF. The CDR3 DNA follows: TGTGCCAGCAGTCATCTGACGGAGATAGGTACCAACGTCCTGACTTTC. V and J are TRBV14 and TRBJ2-6, with D hard to call. This CDR3 spans 16 amino acids. The germline V and J ends were trimmed by 6 bases and 8 bases, with 20 bases remaining between them. Germline V gene lookup returns CDR1 SGHDN and CDR2 FVKESK.

The CDR3: CSVQQGAYEQYF. The CDR3 region has the DNA TGCAGTGTTCAACAGGGGGCCTACGAGCAGTACTTC. The gene calls are TRBV20-1 and TRBJ2-7; 8 nucleotides align to TRBD1. This CDR3 region has 12 residues. The V and J ends lost 7 bases and 2 bases, in that order; junction bases with no gene match: 4. Germline V gene lookup returns CDR1 DFQATT and CDR2 SNEGSKA (reference sequence).

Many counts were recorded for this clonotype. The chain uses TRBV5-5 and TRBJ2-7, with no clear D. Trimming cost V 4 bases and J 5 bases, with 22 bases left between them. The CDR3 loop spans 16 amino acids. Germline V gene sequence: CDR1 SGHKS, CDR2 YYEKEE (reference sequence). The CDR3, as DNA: TGTGCCAGCAGCCGGCCGACGGATCCATTGATTGACGAGCAGTACTTC. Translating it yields CASSRPTDPLIDEQYF.

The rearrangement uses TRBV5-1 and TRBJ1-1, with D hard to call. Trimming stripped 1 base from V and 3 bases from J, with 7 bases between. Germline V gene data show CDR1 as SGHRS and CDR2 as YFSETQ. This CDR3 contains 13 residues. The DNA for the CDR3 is TGCGCCAGCAGCTTGCATGGTGACACTGAAGCTTTCTTT. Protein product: CASSLHGDTEAFF. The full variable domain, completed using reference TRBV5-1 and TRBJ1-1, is KAGVTQTPRYLIKTRGQQVTLSCSPISGHRSVSWYQQTPGQGLQFLFEYFSETQRNKGNFPGRFSGRQFSNSRSEMNVSTLELGDSALYLCASSLHGDTEAFFGQGTRLTVV.

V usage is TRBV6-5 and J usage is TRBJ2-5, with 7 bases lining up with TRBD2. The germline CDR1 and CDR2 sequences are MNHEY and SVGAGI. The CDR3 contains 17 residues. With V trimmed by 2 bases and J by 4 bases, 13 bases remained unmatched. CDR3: CASSYERGGIGGETQYF. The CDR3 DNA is TGTGCCAGCAGTTACGAGCGGGGAGGGATCGGAGGAGAGACCCAGTACTTC.

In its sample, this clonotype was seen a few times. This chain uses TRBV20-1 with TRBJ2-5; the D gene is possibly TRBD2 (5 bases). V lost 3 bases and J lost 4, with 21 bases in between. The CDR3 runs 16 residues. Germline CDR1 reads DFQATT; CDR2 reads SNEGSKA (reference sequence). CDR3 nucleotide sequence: TGCAGTGCTAGTATCGGCGGGCTAGAGCGTGGAGAGACCCAGTACTTC. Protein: CSASIGGLERGETQYF.

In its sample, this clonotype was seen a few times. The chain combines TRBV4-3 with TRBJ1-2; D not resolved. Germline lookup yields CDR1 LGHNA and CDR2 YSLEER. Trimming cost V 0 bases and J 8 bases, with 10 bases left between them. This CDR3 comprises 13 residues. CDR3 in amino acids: CASSQDRSVGYTF. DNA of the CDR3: TGCGCCAGCAGCCAAGATAGATCGGTAGGCTACACCTTC.

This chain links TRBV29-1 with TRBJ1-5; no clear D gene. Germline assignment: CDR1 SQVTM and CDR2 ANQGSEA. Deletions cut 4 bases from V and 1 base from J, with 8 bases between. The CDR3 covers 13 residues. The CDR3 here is CSVVEQSNQPQHF. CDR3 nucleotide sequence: TGCAGCGTTGTGGAACAGAGCAATCAGCCCCAGCATTTT.

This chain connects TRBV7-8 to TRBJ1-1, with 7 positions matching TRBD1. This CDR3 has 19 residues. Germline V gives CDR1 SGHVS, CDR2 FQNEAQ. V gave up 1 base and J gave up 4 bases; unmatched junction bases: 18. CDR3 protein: CASSLGSGGWGQWGTEAFF. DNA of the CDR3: TGTGCCAGCAGCTTAGGAAGTGGGGGCTGGGGACAGTGGGGCACTGAAGCTTTCTTT.

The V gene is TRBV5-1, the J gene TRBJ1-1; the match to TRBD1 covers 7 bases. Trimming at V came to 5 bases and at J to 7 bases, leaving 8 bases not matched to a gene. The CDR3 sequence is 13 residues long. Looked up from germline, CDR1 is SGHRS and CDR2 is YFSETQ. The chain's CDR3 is CASRYPGQIEAFF. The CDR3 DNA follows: TGCGCCAGCAGATACCCGGGACAGATTGAAGCTTTCTTT. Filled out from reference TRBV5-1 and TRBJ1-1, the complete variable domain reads KAGVTQTPRYLIKTRGQQVTLSCSPISGHRSVSWYQQTPGQGLQFLFEYFSETQRNKGNFPGRFSGRQFSNSRSEMNVSTLELGDSALYLCASRYPGQIEAFFGQGTRLTVV.

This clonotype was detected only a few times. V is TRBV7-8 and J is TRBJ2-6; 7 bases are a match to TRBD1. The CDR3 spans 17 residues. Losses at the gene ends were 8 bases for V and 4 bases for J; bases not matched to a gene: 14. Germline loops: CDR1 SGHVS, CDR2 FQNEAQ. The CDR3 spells CASLGQVNSRGANVLTF. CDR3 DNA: TGTGCCAGCTTAGGACAGGTTAATAGTAGGGGGGCCAACGTCCTGACTTTC. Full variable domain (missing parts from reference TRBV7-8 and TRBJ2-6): GAGVSQSPRYKVAKRGQDVALRCDPISGHVSLFWYQQALGQGPEFLTYFQNEAQLDKSGLPSDRFFAERPEGSVSTLKIQRTQQEDSAVYLCASLGQVNSRGANVLTFGAGSRLTVL.

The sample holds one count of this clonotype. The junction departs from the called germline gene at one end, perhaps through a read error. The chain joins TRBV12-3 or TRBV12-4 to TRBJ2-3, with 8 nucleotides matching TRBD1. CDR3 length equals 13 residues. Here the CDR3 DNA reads TGTGTCAGCAGTTGGACAGGGACAGATACGCAGTATTTT. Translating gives CVSSWTGTDTQYF.

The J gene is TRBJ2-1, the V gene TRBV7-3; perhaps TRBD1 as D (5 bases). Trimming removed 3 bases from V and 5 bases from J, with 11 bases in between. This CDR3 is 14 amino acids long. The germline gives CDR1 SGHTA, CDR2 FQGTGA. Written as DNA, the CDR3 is TGTGCCAGCAGCTTCAGGGTAGTAGACAATGAGCAGTTCTTC. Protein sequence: CASSFRVVDNEQFF. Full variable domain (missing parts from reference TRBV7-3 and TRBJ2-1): GAGVSQTPSNKVTEKGKYVELRCDPISGHTALYWYRQSLGQGPEFLIYFQGTGAADDSGLPNDRFFAVRPEGSVSTLKIQRTERGDSAVYLCASSFRVVDNEQFFGPGTRLTVL.

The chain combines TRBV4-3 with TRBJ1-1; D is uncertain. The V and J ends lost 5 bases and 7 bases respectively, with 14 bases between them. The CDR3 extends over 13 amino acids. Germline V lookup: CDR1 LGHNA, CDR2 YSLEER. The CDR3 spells CASSNAPSFEAFF. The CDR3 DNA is TGCGCCAGCAGCAACGCTCCCAGTTTTGAAGCTTTCTTT.

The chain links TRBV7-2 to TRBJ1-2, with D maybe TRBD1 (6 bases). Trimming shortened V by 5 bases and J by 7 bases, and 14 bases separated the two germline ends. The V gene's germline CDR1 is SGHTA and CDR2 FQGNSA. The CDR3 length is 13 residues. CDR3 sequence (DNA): TGTGCCAGCAGCGTCGACAGGACGAGTGGCTACACCTTC. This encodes CASSVDRTSGYTF.

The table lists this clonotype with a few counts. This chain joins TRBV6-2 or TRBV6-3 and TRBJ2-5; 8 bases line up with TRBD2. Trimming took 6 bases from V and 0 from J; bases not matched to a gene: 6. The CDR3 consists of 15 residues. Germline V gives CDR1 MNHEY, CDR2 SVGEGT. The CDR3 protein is CASRDSGMYQETQYF. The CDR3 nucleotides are TGTGCCAGCAGGGATAGCGGGATGTACCAAGAGACCCAGTACTTC.

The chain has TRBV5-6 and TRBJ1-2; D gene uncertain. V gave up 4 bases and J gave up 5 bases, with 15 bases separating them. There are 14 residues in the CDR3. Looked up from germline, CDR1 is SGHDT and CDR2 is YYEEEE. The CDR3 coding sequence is TGTGCCAGCAGCCCCCTCCAGCAGTCTTATGGCTACACCTTC. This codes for CASSPLQQSYGYTF.

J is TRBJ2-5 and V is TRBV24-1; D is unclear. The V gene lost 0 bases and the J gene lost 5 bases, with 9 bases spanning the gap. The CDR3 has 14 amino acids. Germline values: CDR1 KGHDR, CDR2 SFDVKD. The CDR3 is CATSDLSLGETQYF. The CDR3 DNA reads TGTGCCACCAGTGATTTGTCTTTGGGGGAGACCCAGTACTTC.

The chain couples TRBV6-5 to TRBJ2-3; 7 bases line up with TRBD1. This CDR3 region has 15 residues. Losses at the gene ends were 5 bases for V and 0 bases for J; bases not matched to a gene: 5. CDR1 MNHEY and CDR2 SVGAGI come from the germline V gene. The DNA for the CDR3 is TGTGCCAGCAGTGGACAGGACGGAAGCACAGATACGCAGTATTTT. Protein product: CASSGQDGSTDTQYF.

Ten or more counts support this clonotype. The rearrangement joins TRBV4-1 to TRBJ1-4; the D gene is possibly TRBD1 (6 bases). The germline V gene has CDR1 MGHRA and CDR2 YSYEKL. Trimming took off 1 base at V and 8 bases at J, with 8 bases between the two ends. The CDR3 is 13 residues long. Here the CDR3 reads CASSQVGGEKLFF. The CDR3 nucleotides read TGCGCCAGCAGCCAAGTAGGGGGGGAAAAACTGTTTTTT.

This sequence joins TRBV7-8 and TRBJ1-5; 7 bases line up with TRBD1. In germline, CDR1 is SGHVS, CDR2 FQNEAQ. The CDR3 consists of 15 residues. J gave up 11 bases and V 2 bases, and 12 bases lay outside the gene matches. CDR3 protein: CASSLSLGGGVSQHF. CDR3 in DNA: TGTGCCAGCAGCTTAAGTCTAGGGGGCGGGGTTTCCCAGCATTTT.

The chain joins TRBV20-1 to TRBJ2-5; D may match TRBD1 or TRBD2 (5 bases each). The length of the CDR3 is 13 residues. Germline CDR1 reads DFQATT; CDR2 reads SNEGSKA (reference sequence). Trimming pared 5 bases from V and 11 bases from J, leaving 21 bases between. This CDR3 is CSAPGDSLGEQYF. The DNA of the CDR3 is TGCAGTGCTCCCGGGGATAGCTTGGGGGAGCAGTACTTC.

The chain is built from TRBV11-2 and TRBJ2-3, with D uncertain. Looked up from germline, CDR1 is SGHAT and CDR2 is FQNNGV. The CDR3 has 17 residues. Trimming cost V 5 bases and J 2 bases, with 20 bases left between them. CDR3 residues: CASSPLHSGIPTDTQYF. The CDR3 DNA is TGTGCCAGCAGCCCCTTGCATAGTGGGATACCCACAGATACGCAGTATTTT.

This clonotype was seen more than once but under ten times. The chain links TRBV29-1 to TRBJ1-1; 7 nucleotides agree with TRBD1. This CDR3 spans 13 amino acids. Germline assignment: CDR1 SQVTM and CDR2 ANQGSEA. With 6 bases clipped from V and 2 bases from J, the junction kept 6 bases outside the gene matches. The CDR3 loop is CSVGNRGNTEAFF. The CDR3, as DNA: TGCAGCGTGGGGAACAGGGGTAACACTGAAGCTTTCTTT.

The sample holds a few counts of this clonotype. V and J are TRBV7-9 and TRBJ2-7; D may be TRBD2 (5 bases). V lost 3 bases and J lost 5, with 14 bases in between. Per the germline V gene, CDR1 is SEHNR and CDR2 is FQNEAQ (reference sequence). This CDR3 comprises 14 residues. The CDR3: CASSFKPGGHEQYF. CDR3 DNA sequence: TGTGCCAGCAGCTTCAAACCCGGCGGGCACGAGCAGTACTTC.

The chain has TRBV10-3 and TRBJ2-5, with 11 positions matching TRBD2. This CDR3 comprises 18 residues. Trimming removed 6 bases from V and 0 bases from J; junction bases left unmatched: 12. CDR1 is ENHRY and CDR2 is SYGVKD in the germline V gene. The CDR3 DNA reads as TGTGCCATCAGCCCCGGGACTAGCGGACTATCGTACCAAGAGACCCAGTACTTC. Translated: CAISPGTSGLSYQETQYF.

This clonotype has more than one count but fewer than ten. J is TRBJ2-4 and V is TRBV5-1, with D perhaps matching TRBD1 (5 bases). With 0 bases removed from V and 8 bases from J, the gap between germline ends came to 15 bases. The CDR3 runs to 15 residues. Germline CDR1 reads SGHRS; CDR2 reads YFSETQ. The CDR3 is CASSLGIQGRDIQYF. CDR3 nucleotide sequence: TGCGCCAGCAGCTTGGGGATCCAGGGTAGGGACATTCAGTACTTC.

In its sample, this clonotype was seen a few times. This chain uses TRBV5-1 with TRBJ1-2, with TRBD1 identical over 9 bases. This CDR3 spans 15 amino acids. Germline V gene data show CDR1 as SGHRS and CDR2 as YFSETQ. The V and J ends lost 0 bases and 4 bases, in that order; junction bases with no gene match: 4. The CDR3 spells CASSLDRGPSYGYTF. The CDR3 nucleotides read TGCGCCAGCAGCTTGGACAGGGGGCCTTCCTATGGCTACACCTTC.